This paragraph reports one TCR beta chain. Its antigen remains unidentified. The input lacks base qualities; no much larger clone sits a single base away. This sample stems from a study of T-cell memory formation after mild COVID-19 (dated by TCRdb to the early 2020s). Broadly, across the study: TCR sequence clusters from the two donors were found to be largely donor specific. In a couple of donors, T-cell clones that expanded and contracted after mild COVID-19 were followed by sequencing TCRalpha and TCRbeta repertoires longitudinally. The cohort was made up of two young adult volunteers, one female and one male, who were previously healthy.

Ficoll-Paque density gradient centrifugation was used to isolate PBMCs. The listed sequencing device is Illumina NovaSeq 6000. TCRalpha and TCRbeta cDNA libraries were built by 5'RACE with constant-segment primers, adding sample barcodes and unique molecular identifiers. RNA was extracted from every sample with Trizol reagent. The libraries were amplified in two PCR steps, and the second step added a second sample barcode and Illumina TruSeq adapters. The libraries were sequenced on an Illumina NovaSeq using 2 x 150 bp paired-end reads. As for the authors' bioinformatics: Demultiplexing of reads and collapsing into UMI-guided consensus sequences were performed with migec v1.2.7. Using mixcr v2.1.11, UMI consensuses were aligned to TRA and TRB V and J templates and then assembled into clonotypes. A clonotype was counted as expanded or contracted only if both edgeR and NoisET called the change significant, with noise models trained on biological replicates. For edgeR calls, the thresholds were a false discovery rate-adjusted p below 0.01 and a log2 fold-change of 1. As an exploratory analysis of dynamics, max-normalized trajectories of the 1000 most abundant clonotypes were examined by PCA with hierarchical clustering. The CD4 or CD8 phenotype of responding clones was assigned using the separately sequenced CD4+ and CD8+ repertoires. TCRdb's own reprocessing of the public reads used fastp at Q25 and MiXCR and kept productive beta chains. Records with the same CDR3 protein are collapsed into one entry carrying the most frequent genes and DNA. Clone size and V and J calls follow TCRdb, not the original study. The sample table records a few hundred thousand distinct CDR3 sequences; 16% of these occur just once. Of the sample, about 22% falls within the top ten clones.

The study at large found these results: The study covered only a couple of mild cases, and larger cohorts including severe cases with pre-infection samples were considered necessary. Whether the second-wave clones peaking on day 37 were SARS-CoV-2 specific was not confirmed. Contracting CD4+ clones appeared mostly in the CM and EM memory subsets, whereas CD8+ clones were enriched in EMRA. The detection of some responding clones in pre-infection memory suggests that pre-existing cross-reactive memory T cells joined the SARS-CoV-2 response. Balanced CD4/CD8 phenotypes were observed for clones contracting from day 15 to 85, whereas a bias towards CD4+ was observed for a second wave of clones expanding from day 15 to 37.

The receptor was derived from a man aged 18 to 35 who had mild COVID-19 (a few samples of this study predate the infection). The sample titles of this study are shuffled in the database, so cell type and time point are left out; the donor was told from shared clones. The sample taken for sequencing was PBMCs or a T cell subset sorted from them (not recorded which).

In nucleotide form, the sequence is TGTGCCAGCAGCTTCGAGACTAAAGAGACCCAGTACTTC. This encodes CASSFETKETQYF. The chain couples TRBV11-2 to TRBJ2-5; TRBD2 is perhaps the D gene, given 5 matching bases. From the cysteine up to the phenylalanine, the CDR3 has a length of 13 residues. Only the CDR3 part of the read is kept: 39 bases, read in frame from the first base. CDR1 and CDR2 (SGHAT, FQNNGV) derive from the germline V gene. The V and J ends are trimmed by 3 bases and 3 bases, leaving 8 bases between them.